There are a few counts of the clone carrying this T cell receptor beta chain. The V and J ends lost 5 bases and 2 bases respectively, with 10 bases between them. The CDR3 contains 14 residues. Germline-derived CDR1 and CDR2 are MDHEN and SYDVKM. The entry originates in a study of blood T cell repertoires in COVID-19. The data were produced by immunoSEQ multiplex PCR, yet TCRdb's version contains in-frame clones alone and is incomplete. The data hold 280,000 or so clones, with approximately 88% observed a single time. This TCR came from a woman aged 25 to 39 who had recovered from COVID-19. This chain connects TRBV28 to TRBJ1-5, with D perhaps TRBD1 (6 bases). The source material was peripheral blood. The CDR3 here is CASSRGAGNQPQHF. CDR3 DNA sequence: TGTGCCAGCAGTCGGGGGGCGGGCAATCAGCCCCAGCATTTT.